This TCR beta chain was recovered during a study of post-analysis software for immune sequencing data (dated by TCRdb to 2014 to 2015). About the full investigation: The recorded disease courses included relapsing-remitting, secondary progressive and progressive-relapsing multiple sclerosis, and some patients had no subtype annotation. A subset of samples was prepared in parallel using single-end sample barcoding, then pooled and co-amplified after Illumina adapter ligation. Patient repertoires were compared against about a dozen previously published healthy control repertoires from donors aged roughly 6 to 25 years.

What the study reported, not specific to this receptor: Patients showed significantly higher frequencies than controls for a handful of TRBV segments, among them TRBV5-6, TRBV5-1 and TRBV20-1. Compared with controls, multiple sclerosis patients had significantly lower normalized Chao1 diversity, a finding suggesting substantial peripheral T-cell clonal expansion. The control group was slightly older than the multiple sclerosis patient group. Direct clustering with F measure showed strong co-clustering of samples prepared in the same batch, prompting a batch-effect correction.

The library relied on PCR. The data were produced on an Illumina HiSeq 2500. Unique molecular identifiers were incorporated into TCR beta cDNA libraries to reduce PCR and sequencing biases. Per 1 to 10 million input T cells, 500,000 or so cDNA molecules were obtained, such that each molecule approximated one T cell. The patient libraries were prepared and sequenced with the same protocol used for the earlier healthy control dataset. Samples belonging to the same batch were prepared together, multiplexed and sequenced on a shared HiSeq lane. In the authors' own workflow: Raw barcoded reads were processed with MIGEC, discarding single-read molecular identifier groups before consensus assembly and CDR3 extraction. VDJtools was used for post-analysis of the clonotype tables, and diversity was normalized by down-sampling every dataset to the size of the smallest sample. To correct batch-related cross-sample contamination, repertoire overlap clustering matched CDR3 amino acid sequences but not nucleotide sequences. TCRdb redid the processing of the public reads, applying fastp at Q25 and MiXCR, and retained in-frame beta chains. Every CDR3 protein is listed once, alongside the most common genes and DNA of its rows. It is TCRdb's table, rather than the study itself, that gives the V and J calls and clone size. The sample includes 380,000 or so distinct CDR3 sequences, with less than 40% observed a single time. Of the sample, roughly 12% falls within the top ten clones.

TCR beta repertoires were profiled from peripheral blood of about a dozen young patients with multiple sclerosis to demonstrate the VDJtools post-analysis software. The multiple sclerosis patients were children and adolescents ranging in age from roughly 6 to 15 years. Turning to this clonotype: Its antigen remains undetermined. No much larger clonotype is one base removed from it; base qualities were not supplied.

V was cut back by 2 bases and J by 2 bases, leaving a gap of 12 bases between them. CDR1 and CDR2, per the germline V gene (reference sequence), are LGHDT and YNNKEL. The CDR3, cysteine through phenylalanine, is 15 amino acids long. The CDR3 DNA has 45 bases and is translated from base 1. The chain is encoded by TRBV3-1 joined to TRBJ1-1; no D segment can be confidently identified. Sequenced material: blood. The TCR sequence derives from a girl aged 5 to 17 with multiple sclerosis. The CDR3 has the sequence CASSQNFQQNTEAFF. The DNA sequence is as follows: TGTGCCAGCAGCCAAAATTTCCAGCAAAACACTGAAGCTTTCTTT. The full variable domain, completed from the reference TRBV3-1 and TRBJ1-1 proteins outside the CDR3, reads DTAVSQTPKYLVTQMGNDKSIKCEQNLGHDTMYWYKQDSKKFLKIMFSYNNKELIINETVPNRFSPKSPDKAHLNLHINSLELGDSAVYFCASSQNFQQNTEAFFGQGTRLTVV.